These 27 T cell receptor beta chains originate from one sample sequenced in a study of control samples from healthy donors and cancer patients. Sequencing used immunoSEQ multiplex PCR; TCRdb keeps in-frame clones, though not all of them. Seen here are 400,000 to 500,000 clones, more than 80% observed once, and the top ten hold 5.5% to 7.5%. Input material: PBMCs. The receptors were gathered from a man in his forties with head and neck cancer.

The rearrangement joins TRBV4-1 to TRBJ1-2; D ambiguous. The V gene lost 4 bases and the J gene lost 4 bases, with 16 bases spanning the gap. CDR1 is MGHRA, CDR2 YSYEKL, per germline. The CDR3 has 15 residues. In DNA form, the CDR3 reads TGCGCCAGCAGCCCTCAGATCCGCACGGGCTATGGCTACACCTTC. Protein: CASSPQIRTGYGYTF.

The chain employs TRBV28 and TRBJ1-2, with D possibly matching TRBD1 (5 bases). The CDR3 contains 15 residues. Per germline, CDR1 MDHEN and CDR2 SYDVKM. V was trimmed by 3 bases and J by 8 bases, leaving 19 bases between them. CDR3 sequence (DNA): TGTGCCAGCAGTTTTTCGGGACGGGGGGTTGACGGCTACACCTTC. As protein: CASSFSGRGVDGYTF.

This chain joins TRBV2 and TRBJ1-5; the D is unclear. The CDR3 runs 13 residues. CDR1 SNHLY and CDR2 FYNNEI come from the germline V gene. The V and J ends lost 5 bases and 5 bases respectively, with 10 bases between them. The CDR3 DNA follows: TGTGCCAGCAGTCGCCTGGTGTATCAGCCCCAGCATTTT. This codes for CASSRLVYQPQHF.

The V call is TRBV5-4, the J call TRBJ1-1; the match to TRBD1 covers 7 bases. The CDR3 has 15 residues. In germline, CDR1 is SGHNT, CDR2 YYREEE (reference sequence). The V segment lost 4 bases and the J segment 0 bases; nucleotides outside the gene matches: 6. CDR3 sequence reads: CASSLGTGVNTEAFF. Written as DNA, the CDR3 is TGTGCCAGCAGCCTAGGCACAGGGGTGAACACTGAAGCTTTCTTT.

The chain carries TRBV7-9 and TRBJ1-4, with D unresolved. This CDR3 has 14 amino acids. The germline gives CDR1 SEHNR, CDR2 FQNEAQ (reference sequence). With 5 bases removed from V and 4 bases from J, the gap between germline ends came to 11 bases. The CDR3 here is CASSPPPGNEKLFF. The CDR3 nucleotides read TGTGCCAGCAGCCCCCCTCCGGGTAATGAAAAACTGTTTTTT.

The V call is TRBV6-1, the J call TRBJ1-5; no clear D. The V and J ends lost 2 bases and 2 bases respectively, with 10 bases between them. CDR1 MNHNS and CDR2 SASEGT come from the germline V gene. The length of the CDR3 is 15 residues. The CDR3 coding sequence is TGTGCCAGCAGTGAACGGGGTTTGGGCAATCAGCCCCAGCATTTT. Translated, it gives CASSERGLGNQPQHF.

The chain employs TRBV3-1 (or the pseudogene TRBV3-2) and TRBJ2-7; 7 bases are a match to TRBD1. CDR3 length: 17 residues. Germline CDR1 reads LGHDT; CDR2 reads YNNKEL (reference sequence). V lost 3 bases to trimming and J lost 1 base; unmatched junction nucleotides: 12. As DNA, the CDR3 is TGTGCCAGCAGCCACCCAATGTCGGACAGGCTTTCCTACGAGCAGTACTTC. Protein: CASSHPMSDRLSYEQYF.

The genes are TRBV9 and TRBJ2-7, with 7 bases identical to TRBD1. The CDR3 is 14 residues long. The J segment lost 0 bases and the V segment lost 3 bases, leaving 3 bases of the junction unmatched. The germline CDR1 and CDR2 sequences are SGDLS and YYNGEE. The chain's CDR3 is CASSGRDSSYEQYF. CDR3 nucleotides: TGTGCCAGCAGCGGCCGGGACAGCTCCTACGAGCAGTACTTC.

The rearrangement links TRBV9 to TRBJ1-4; D unclear. V was pared by 0 bases and J by 11 bases, with 8 bases between. This CDR3 has 12 residues. Per germline, CDR1 SGDLS and CDR2 YYNGEE. This CDR3 is CASSVDGSKLFF. CDR3 bases: TGTGCCAGCAGCGTAGATGGGTCGAAACTGTTTTTT.

V is TRBV28 and J is TRBJ1-2; D may be TRBD1 (6 bases). CDR1 and CDR2 (germline): MDHEN, SYDVKM. The CDR3 loop spans 16 amino acids. Trimming removed 3 bases from V and 4 bases from J, with 18 bases in between. The CDR3 DNA sequence: TGTGCCAGCAGTTTTCAGTCGACCGGGGGCTCCTATGGCTACACCTTC. It translates to CASSFQSTGGSYGYTF.

The gene calls are TRBV28 and TRBJ2-2; no firm D call. V was shortened by 6 bases and J by 1 base, with 3 bases between the two germline ends. CDR1 and CDR2 from the germline V gene are MDHEN and SYDVKM. CDR3 length: 12 residues. CDR3 coding DNA: TGTGCCAGCAGGCTGAACACCGGGGAGCTGTTTTTT. It is translated as CASRLNTGELFF.

The chain links TRBV11-2 to TRBJ2-1; 11 positions match TRBD2. Germline loops: CDR1 SGHAT, CDR2 FQNNGV. The CDR3 extends over 15 amino acids. Trimming at V came to 5 bases and at J to 5 bases, leaving 5 bases not matched to a gene. Here the CDR3 reads CASSPGTSGDNEQFF. DNA for the CDR3: TGTGCCAGCAGCCCCGGGACTAGCGGCGACAATGAGCAGTTCTTC. The full variable domain, its missing parts supplied by reference TRBV11-2 and TRBJ2-1, is EAGVAQSPRYKIIEKRQSVAFWCNPISGHATLYWYQQILGQGPKLLIQFQNNGVVDDSQLPKDRFSAERLKGVDSTLKIQPAKLEDSAVYLCASSPGTSGDNEQFFGPGTRLTVL.

The chain links TRBV27 to TRBJ1-3; TRBD1 is a possible D gene (6 bases). The V gene's germline CDR1 is MNHEY and CDR2 SMNVEV (reference sequence). The CDR3 sequence is 16 residues long. Trimming took off 2 bases at V and 0 bases at J, with 11 bases between the two ends. This CDR3 reads CASSLQGPLSGNTIYF. CDR3 DNA sequence: TGTGCCAGCAGTTTACAGGGGCCCCTCTCTGGAAACACCATATATTTT.

V usage is TRBV11-3 and J usage is TRBJ2-2, with 7 positions matching TRBD2. J lost 1 base, V lost 6 bases, and 2 bases had no gene match. CDR1 is SGHNT, CDR2 YENEEA, per germline. This CDR3 is built from 14 residues. The CDR3 DNA sequence: TGTGCCAGCAGGGGCGGGAGGAACACCGGGGAGCTGTTTTTT. This codes for CASRGGRNTGELFF.

This CDR3 is CASSSGQDRIYGYTF. The CDR3 coding sequence is TGCGCCAGCAGCTCTGGACAGGATCGAATCTATGGCTACACCTTC. This rearrangement joins TRBV5-1 to TRBJ1-2, with 7 bases that match TRBD1. The CDR3 runs to 15 residues. The trim removed 3 bases at V and 4 bases at J, leaving 9 bases unmatched. Looked up from germline, CDR1 is SGHRS and CDR2 is YFSETQ.

This chain connects TRBV28 to TRBJ2-7, with D possibly matching TRBD1 (5 bases). Germline CDR1 reads MDHEN; CDR2 reads SYDVKM. V lost 2 bases to trimming and J lost 4 bases, with 12 bases between them. This CDR3 has 14 residues. The CDR3 DNA reads TGTGCCAGCAGTTTAGACAGAAGTAGATACGAGCAGTACTTC. Protein: CASSLDRSRYEQYF. Supplemented by reference TRBV28 and TRBJ2-7, the full variable domain reads DVKVTQSSRYLVKRTGEKVFLECVQDMDHENMFWYRQDPGLGLRLIYFSYDVKMKEKGDIPEGYSVSREKKERFSLILESASTNQTSMYLCASSLDRSRYEQYFGPGTRLTVT.

The chain combines TRBV5-4 with TRBJ2-6; D uncertain. CDR1 is SGHNT and CDR2 is YYREEE in the germline V gene (reference sequence). V lost 4 bases and J 2 bases, leaving 7 bases between the germline ends. The CDR3 has 14 residues. This CDR3 reads CASSPLPGANVLTF. DNA for the CDR3: TGTGCCAGCAGCCCCCTACCTGGGGCCAACGTCCTGACTTTC.

CDR3 nucleotide sequence: TGTGCCAGCAGGTCCGGGGCCTACGAGCAGTACTTC. Its protein is CASRSGAYEQYF. The rearrangement links TRBV6-6 to TRBJ2-7, with D possibly TRBD2 on 5 matching bases. This CDR3 comprises 12 residues. CDR1 MNHNY and CDR2 SVGAGI come from the germline V gene (reference sequence). Trimming took off 6 bases at V and 2 bases at J, with 8 bases between the two ends.

The chain links TRBV10-1 to TRBJ1-6; D is unresolved. Trimming cost V 4 bases and J 6 bases, with 7 bases left between them. There are 13 residues in the CDR3. The germline V gene encodes CDR1 WNHNN and CDR2 SYGVQD (reference sequence). The CDR3 nucleotides read TGCGCCAGCAGTGGGAACAGTAATTCACCCCTCCACTTT. This translates into CASSGNSNSPLHF.

The chain carries TRBV5-4 and TRBJ2-7; possible D gene TRBD2, 6 bases. There are 15 residues in the CDR3. V lost 4 bases, J lost 5 bases, and 19 bases lay in between. The germline gives CDR1 SGHNT, CDR2 YYREEE (reference sequence). In DNA, the CDR3 is TGTGCCAGCAGCAACGGGGACTTCCTCCCCCACGAGCAGTACTTC. This codes for CASSNGDFLPHEQYF. The whole variable domain, filled in from reference TRBV5-4 and TRBJ2-7, reads ETGVTQSPTHLIKTRGQQVTLRCSSQSGHNTVSWYQQALGQGPQFIFQYYREEENGRGNFPPRFSGLQFPNYSSELNVNALELDDSALYLCASSNGDFLPHEQYFGPGTRLTVT.

The rearrangement uses TRBV15 and TRBJ2-2; 9 bases map to TRBD2. Germline V lookup: CDR1 LNHNV, CDR2 YYDKDF (reference sequence). The CDR3 totals 17 residues. J lost 7 bases, V lost 2 bases, and 11 bases had no gene match. CDR3 residues: CATSRSRGASGDGELFF. The CDR3 region has the DNA TGTGCCACCAGCAGAAGCCGCGGAGCTAGCGGGGACGGGGAGCTGTTTTTT.

The count of this clone is one. The V gene is TRBV6-5, the J gene TRBJ1-1; no clear D gene. V lost 2 bases and J 6 bases, leaving 7 bases between the germline ends. The CDR3 consists of 12 residues. CDR1 and CDR2 (germline): MNHEY, SVGAGI. DNA for the CDR3: TGTGCCAGCAGTTACCGGGGAGCTGAAGCTTTCTTT. This codes for CASSYRGAEAFF.

This chain joins TRBV11-2 and TRBJ2-1, with a tentative D call TRBD1 (5 bases). Trimming pared 0 bases from V and 5 bases from J, leaving 8 bases between. CDR1 SGHAT and CDR2 FQNNGV come from the germline V gene. The CDR3 spans 14 residues. The CDR3 nucleotides read TGTGCCAGCAGCTTAGACAGGGTCAACAATGAGCAGTTCTTC. Its protein product is CASSLDRVNNEQFF.

This clone turned up a few times. The chain recombines TRBV7-2 with TRBJ1-2; 9 nucleotides line up with TRBD1. J gave up 4 bases and V 7 bases, and 7 bases lay outside the gene matches. The germline V gene has CDR1 SGHTA and CDR2 FQGNSA. The CDR3 runs 14 residues. As DNA, the CDR3 is TGTGCCAGCAACCCACAGGGGGCCAGCTATGGCTACACCTTC. Translation: CASNPQGASYGYTF.

This clone is a singleton in its sample. V usage is TRBV10-3 and J usage is TRBJ1-1, with D possibly matching TRBD1 (6 bases). CDR3 length: 13 residues. Germline CDR1 and CDR2: ENHRY and SYGVKD. Deletions cut 2 bases from V and 6 bases from J, with 10 bases between. CDR3 in amino acids: CAISERGDAEAFF. In DNA, the CDR3 is TGTGCCATCAGTGAGAGGGGGGACGCTGAAGCTTTCTTT.

The genes are TRBV5-1 and TRBJ2-6, with 7 positions matching TRBD1. This CDR3 has 19 residues. CDR1 is SGHRS, CDR2 YFSETQ, per germline. Losses at the gene ends were 0 bases for V and 2 bases for J; bases not matched to a gene: 11. The CDR3 loop reads CASSLGRTGGGAGANVLTF. In DNA, the CDR3 is TGCGCCAGCAGCTTGGGGAGGACAGGTGGAGGCGCTGGGGCCAACGTCCTGACTTTC.

The sample holds one count of this clone. The chain links TRBV2 to TRBJ1-6; 7 bases are a match to TRBD1. The length of the CDR3 is 15 residues. J gave up 0 bases and V 6 bases, and 2 bases lay outside the gene matches. CDR1 is SNHLY, CDR2 FYNNEI, per germline. The CDR3 DNA reads TGTGCCAGCAGGCGGGACAGCTCCTATAATTCACCCCTCCACTTT. Residues: CASRRDSSYNSPLHF.